The clone carrying this T cell receptor (beta chain) has just a few counts. The treatment: approximately 18 received Ad26.COV2.S at low or high dose, single or two shots; 5 received placebo; per-sample allocation not given. Sampling happened 63 days after the first vaccine or placebo injection. The sample originates from a study of Ad26.COV2.S vaccination and SARS-CoV-2 variants. Measured with immunoSEQ multiplex PCR; TCRdb has only the in-frame clones, and not every one. The table has about 400,000 clones, 85% to 90% seen once. This TCR was sampled from a person aged 18-65 years who received the Ad26.COV2.S COVID-19 vaccine or a placebo. Sequenced material: peripheral blood, taken in a trial of Ad26.COV2.S vaccine versus placebo.

The CDR3 DNA reads TGCGCCAGCAGCTTGAGGTATATTGGCAGCCCGAACACTGAAGCTTTCTTT. Encoded protein: CASSLRYIGSPNTEAFF. The chain couples TRBV5-1 to TRBJ1-1; no firm D call. The CDR3 has 17 residues. Germline CDR1 and CDR2: SGHRS and YFSETQ. Trimming shortened V by 1 base and J by 1 base, and 17 bases separated the two germline ends.